This T cell receptor beta chain originates from a study of T cells in Graves' hyperthyroidism and ophthalmopathy. Study findings and constraints: Most thyroid clonotypes expanded above 0.001 were also detected in blood.

Amplification of TCR beta CDR3 regions was performed using RNA transcripts as template. When the TCR CDR3 underwent first-round RT-PCR, the HTBI primer set was used. TCRdb reprocessed the multiplex PCR reads with MiXCR, giving one entry per CDR3 protein. The sample contains around 580,000 distinct CDR3 sequences, 35% to 55% of which appear only once. Exclusion criteria comprised uncontrolled infection, other autoimmune disease, pregnancy or lactation. The CDR3 has 14 amino acids. Trimming left V 4 bases short and J 3 bases short, with 11 bases between. Germline loops: CDR1 WNHNN, CDR2 SYGVQD (reference sequence). Notes on this clonotype: Its antigen is not known.

The J gene is TRBJ2-3, the V gene TRBV10-1, with D perhaps assigned TRBD1 or TRBD2 (5 bases each). This receptor was obtained from a woman between 18 and 29 years old with Graves' hyperthyroidism. The sequencing sample was made of peripheral blood or thyroid tissue (not recorded which). This CDR3 is CASSGSWGTDTQYF. In nucleotides, the CDR3 is TGCGCCAGCAGTGGCAGCTGGGGGACAGATACGCAGTATTTT.